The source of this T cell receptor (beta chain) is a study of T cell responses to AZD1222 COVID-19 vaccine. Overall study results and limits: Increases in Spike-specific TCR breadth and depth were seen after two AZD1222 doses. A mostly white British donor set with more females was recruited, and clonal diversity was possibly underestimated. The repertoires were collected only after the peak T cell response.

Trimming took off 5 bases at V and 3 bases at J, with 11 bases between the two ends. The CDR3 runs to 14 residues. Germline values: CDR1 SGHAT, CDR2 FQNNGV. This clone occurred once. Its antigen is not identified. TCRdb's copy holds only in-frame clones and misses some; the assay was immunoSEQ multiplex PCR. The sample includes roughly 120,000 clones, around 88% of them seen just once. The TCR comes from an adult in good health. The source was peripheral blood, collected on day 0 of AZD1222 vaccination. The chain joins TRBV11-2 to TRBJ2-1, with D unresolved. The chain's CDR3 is CASSPVGNYNEQFF. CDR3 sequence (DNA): TGTGCCAGCAGCCCCGTAGGGAACTACAATGAGCAGTTCTTC. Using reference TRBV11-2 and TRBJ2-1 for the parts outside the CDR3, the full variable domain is EAGVAQSPRYKIIEKRQSVAFWCNPISGHATLYWYQQILGQGPKLLIQFQNNGVVDDSQLPKDRFSAERLKGVDSTLKIQPAKLEDSAVYLCASSPVGNYNEQFFGPGTRLTVL.